This T cell receptor (beta chain) was recorded in a study of cytomegalovirus exposure and HLA in healthy donors. Study observations and caveats: The authors later found HLA-associated TCR beta chains more clonally expanded than equally common others.

60 Vbeta and 13 Jbeta primers were used in PCR. Only in-frame clones appear in the TCRdb table, and some are missing; sequencing was by immunoSEQ multiplex PCR. The sample gives roughly 150,000 clones, less than 85% of which show up once; 6.5% to 7.5% is in the top ten. Trimming pared 5 bases from V and 3 bases from J, leaving 15 bases between. Germline lookup yields CDR1 SQVTM and CDR2 ANQGSEA. CDR3 length: 14 amino acids. Regarding this clone: Its antigen is unidentified.

The specimen was PBMCs. This clonotype was sampled from a woman aged 50 to 60 in good health and CMV-seropositive. V and J are TRBV29-1 and TRBJ2-3; a weak D match, TRBD2 (5 bases). CDR3 sequence reads: CSVSRGSPTDTQYF. Written as DNA, the CDR3 is TGCAGCGTTAGCCGGGGTTCACCGACAGATACGCAGTATTTT.